What follows are 19 T cell receptor beta chains derived from one specimen sequenced in a study of spatial heterogeneity in lung cancer. TCRdb ran MiXCR on the 5' RACE reads and lists one entry per CDR3 protein. The top ten clones hold around a tenth of a sample with tens of thousands of distinct CDR3 sequences, under 9% of them seen once. As to time point: blood at routine non-recurrence follow-up after resection. The sequencing here drew on PBMCs, taken at follow-up. The receptors were gathered from a male donor with early-stage non-small cell lung cancer.

This clonotype showed up many times. The CDR3 loop is CASSRVELTDTQYF. The CDR3 bases are TGTGCCAGCTCACGGGTGGAGCTAACAGATACGCAGTATTTT. The chain combines TRBV18 with TRBJ2-3; no firm D call. The CDR3 totals 14 residues. Germline lookup yields CDR1 KGHSH and CDR2 LQKENI. Trimming took off 4 bases at V and 3 bases at J, with 11 bases between the two ends.

This clonotype has ten or more counts. The chain combines TRBV6-2 or TRBV6-3 with TRBJ1-5; the D is unclear. The CDR3 is made up of 16 amino acids. V was pared by 7 bases and J by 4 bases, with 20 bases between. CDR1 is MNHEY and CDR2 is SVGEGT in the germline V gene. The CDR3 sequence: CASNPPRSAPNQPQHF. The CDR3 DNA sequence: TGTGCCAGCAATCCTCCTCGGTCGGCACCAAATCAGCCCCAGCATTTT.

The chain has TRBV13 and TRBJ1-1; TRBD1 is a possible D gene (6 bases). Germline V gene lookup returns CDR1 PRHDT and CDR2 FYEKMQ (reference sequence). The CDR3 contains 14 residues. The ends were cut back, 3 bases at V and 0 bases at J, with 8 bases in the middle. The CDR3, as DNA: TGTGCCAGCAGCTTCGGACAGTTGAACACTGAAGCTTTCTTT. This translates into CASSFGQLNTEAFF.

This clonotype has at least ten counts. V gene TRBV10-3 combines with J gene TRBJ1-2; possible D gene TRBD1, 5 bases. V was clipped by 3 bases and J by 8 bases, with 13 bases between them. The germline CDR1 and CDR2 sequences are ENHRY and SYGVKD. The CDR3 runs to 13 residues. The CDR3 nucleotides are TGTGCCATCAGTGATCGGCAGGGTAGCGGCTACACCTTC. It specifies CAISDRQGSGYTF.

This clonotype was counted many times. The gene calls are TRBV7-8 and TRBJ2-7, with TRBD1 identical over 8 bases. Looked up from germline, CDR1 is SGHVS and CDR2 is FQNEAQ. The V and J ends lost 4 bases and 2 bases, in that order; junction bases with no gene match: 7. The CDR3 loop spans 15 amino acids. CDR3 nucleotide sequence: TGTGCCAGCAGCTCAGGGGGCGCTTCCCCCTACGAGCAGTACTTC. This encodes CASSSGGASPYEQYF. The full variable domain, its missing parts supplied by reference TRBV7-8 and TRBJ2-7, is GAGVSQSPRYKVAKRGQDVALRCDPISGHVSLFWYQQALGQGPEFLTYFQNEAQLDKSGLPSDRFFAERPEGSVSTLKIQRTQQEDSAVYLCASSSGGASPYEQYFGPGTRLTVT.

The rearrangement links TRBV12-3 or TRBV12-4 to TRBJ1-1; 9 positions agree with TRBD1. This CDR3 is 17 amino acids long. V gave up 2 bases and J gave up 7 bases; unmatched junction bases: 14. The CDR3 spells CASSLRLRDRAASEAFF. The CDR3 DNA reads as TGTGCCAGCAGTTTAAGGCTACGGGACAGGGCGGCAAGTGAAGCTTTCTTT.

The rearrangement joins TRBV5-1 to TRBJ2-3; D gene uncertain. CDR1 SGHRS and CDR2 YFSETQ come from the germline V gene. Between the trimmed V and J ends, which lost 4 bases and 2 bases, there was a span of 8 bases. The CDR3 spans 13 residues. Here the CDR3 DNA reads TGCGCCAGCAGCCCCTCGGACACAGATACGCAGTATTTT. Translation gives CASSPSDTDTQYF. Combining the CDR3 with reference TRBV5-1 and TRBJ2-3 gives the whole variable domain KAGVTQTPRYLIKTRGQQVTLSCSPISGHRSVSWYQQTPGQGLQFLFEYFSETQRNKGNFPGRFSGRQFSNSRSEMNVSTLELGDSALYLCASSPSDTDTQYFGPGTRLTVL.

This clonotype was seen many times. The chain joins TRBV18 to TRBJ2-3; 7 nucleotides line up with TRBD1. CDR1 and CDR2 from the germline V gene are KGHSH and LQKENI. The J segment lost 2 bases and the V segment lost 1 base, leaving 9 bases of the junction unmatched. This CDR3 region has 17 residues. The CDR3 DNA is TGTGCCAGCTCACCACTACAGGGGCGCCTATACACAGATACGCAGTATTTT. This encodes CASSPLQGRLYTDTQYF.

This sequence joins TRBV6-2 or TRBV6-3 and TRBJ2-3; no definite D call. CDR3 length: 13 residues. V gave up 2 bases and J gave up 4 bases, with 7 bases separating them. Germline assignment: CDR1 MNHEY and CDR2 SVGEGT. The CDR3 coding sequence is TGTGCCAGCAGTTACAGCATGGCAGATACGCAGTATTTT. Protein product: CASSYSMADTQYF.

There are many counts of this clonotype. CDR3 loop: CASSPRQGETQYF. CDR3 nucleotides: TGTGCCAGCAGCCCTCGACAGGGAGAGACCCAGTACTTC. This chain uses TRBV7-9 with TRBJ2-5, with 7 bases fitting TRBD1. With 5 bases clipped from V and 4 bases from J, the junction kept 4 bases outside the gene matches. Germline CDR1 is SEHNR and CDR2 is FQNEAQ (reference sequence). This CDR3 has 13 amino acids.

Many counts were recorded for this clonotype. The rearrangement joins TRBV10-2 to TRBJ2-5; 11 bases agree with TRBD2. V dropped 8 bases and J dropped 4; count of bases not matched to a gene: 3. The germline V gene encodes CDR1 WSHSY and CDR2 SAAADI. The length of the CDR3 is 13 residues. The chain's CDR3 is CASVTSGGETQYF. CDR3 nucleotides: TGCGCCAGCGTTACTAGCGGGGGAGAGACCCAGTACTTC.

This clonotype was counted at least ten times. V usage is TRBV7-2 and J usage is TRBJ1-1; D is ambiguous. The CDR3 is 13 residues long. Deletions cut 2 bases from V and 0 bases from J, with 4 bases between. Germline V gene sequence: CDR1 SGHTA, CDR2 FQGNSA. CDR3 region: CASSLKVNTEAFF. The CDR3, as DNA: TGTGCCAGCAGCTTAAAGGTGAACACTGAAGCTTTCTTT.

This clonotype was counted at least ten times. V is TRBV6-1 and J is TRBJ2-1, with 7 bases lining up with TRBD2. Germline V gives CDR1 MNHNS, CDR2 SASEGT. Unmatched junction bases numbered 17, after V lost 0 bases and J lost 6 bases. The CDR3 is 19 residues long. The CDR3 loop reads CASSEAVGVPGLRFNEQFF. CDR3 bases: TGTGCCAGCAGTGAAGCGGTGGGGGTTCCGGGACTACGCTTCAATGAGCAGTTCTTC.

Ten or more counts support this clonotype. This sequence joins TRBV7-3 and TRBJ2-1, with 10 bases that match TRBD2. Germline lookup yields CDR1 SGHTA and CDR2 FQGTGA. This CDR3 is built from 15 residues. V dropped 6 bases and J dropped 1; count of bases not matched to a gene: 3. The DNA of the CDR3 is TGTGCCAGCAGGTCTAGCGGGGGATCCTACAATGAGCAGTTCTTC. Translating it yields CASRSSGGSYNEQFF.

This clonotype was detected ten times or more. CDR3 sequence: CASSPGQGDTGELFF. CDR3 nucleotides: TGTGCCAGCAGCCCGGGACAGGGAGACACCGGGGAGCTGTTTTTT. V is TRBV6-5 and J is TRBJ2-2, with 9 bases aligning to TRBD1. Losses at the gene ends were 6 bases for V and 3 bases for J; bases not matched to a gene: 5. This CDR3 contains 15 residues. Germline CDR1 is MNHEY and CDR2 is SVGAGI.

The sample holds many counts of this clonotype. A junction end diverges from the germline sequence, so it may reflect a read error. The chain links TRBV7-9 to TRBJ2-1; 7 bases match TRBD1. The CDR3 contains 12 residues. Germline CDR1 SEHNR, CDR2 FQNEAQ (reference sequence). The DNA of the CDR3 is TGTGCCAGCAGAGTACAGGGGAATGGGCAGTTCTTC. This gives the protein CASRVQGNGQFF. Full variable domain (remainder filled in from reference TRBV7-9 and TRBJ2-1): DTGVSQNPRHKITKRGQNVTFRCDPISEHNRLYWYRQTLGQGPEFLTYFQNEAQLEKSRLLSDRFSAERPKGSFSTLEIQRTEQGDSAMYLCASRVQGNGQFFGPGTRLTVL.

This clonotype was picked up many times. The V call is TRBV18, the J call TRBJ2-5; TRBD1 or TRBD2 may be the D gene (5 bases each). Per the germline V gene, CDR1 is KGHSH and CDR2 is LQKENI. The CDR3 has 14 residues. Trimming shortened V by 1 base and J by 1 base, and 7 bases separated the two germline ends. The DNA of the CDR3 is TGTGCCAGCTCACCACGGGGACCCCAAGAGACCCAGTACTTC. Protein product: CASSPRGPQETQYF.

In this sample, this clonotype turned up a few times. The V and J genes are TRBV6-5 and TRBJ1-5; D remains ambiguous. The ends were cut back, 6 bases at V and 0 bases at J, with 12 bases in the middle. CDR3 length: 15 amino acids. Germline CDR1 reads MNHEY; CDR2 reads SVGAGI. The CDR3 is CASSPLSGSNQPQHF. CDR3 coding DNA: TGTGCCAGCAGCCCCCTGAGTGGTAGCAATCAGCCCCAGCATTTT.

This clonotype was found a few times. This chain connects TRBV29-1 to TRBJ1-1; D gene unclear. V was cut by 1 base and J by 2 bases, with 5 bases left in between. The CDR3 extends over 12 amino acids. The germline gives CDR1 SQVTM, CDR2 ANQGSEA. Here the CDR3 DNA reads TGCAGCGTTGAAGGAATAAACACTGAAGCTTTCTTT. Residues: CSVEGINTEAFF.